What follows are 12 T cell receptor beta chains derived from one specimen sequenced in a study of beta chain features in type 1 diabetes. These TCRs are of unknown antigen specificity. The authors reverse transcribed all of the isolated RNA, so sequencing captured expressed TCRB transcripts. Repertoires were generated with immunoSEQ multiplex PCR, while TCRdb's copy carries only in-frame clones and drops some. The sample gives roughly 250,000 clones, roughly 21% of which show up once; more than 0.025% is in the top ten. General study points: A moderate, significant TCRB CDR3 shortening appeared in type 1 diabetes across four CD4+ subsets.

The sequencing sample was made of naive CD4+ T cells from blood. These receptors originate from a woman between 35 and 50 years old with type 1 diabetes.

This rearrangement joins TRBV5-4 to TRBJ1-2, with D possibly TRBD1 on 6 matching bases. The CDR3 is made up of 13 amino acids. V gave up 4 bases and J gave up 5 bases, with 12 bases separating them. Germline V gives CDR1 SGHNT, CDR2 YYREEE (reference sequence). CDR3 coding DNA: TGTGCCAGCAGCACGGACAGTTCGTATGGCTACACCTTC. Residues: CASSTDSSYGYTF.

This clone was counted between two and nine times. The V gene is TRBV29-1, the J gene TRBJ1-1, with a weak D call TRBD1 (5 bases). The V gene lost 0 bases and the J gene lost 1 base, with 6 bases spanning the gap. Per germline, CDR1 SQVTM and CDR2 ANQGSEA. CDR3 size: 13 residues. The CDR3 reads CSVEDQGNTEAFF. CDR3 nucleotides: TGCAGCGTTGAAGATCAGGGGAACACTGAAGCTTTCTTT. The full variable domain, its missing parts supplied by reference TRBV29-1 and TRBJ1-1, is SAVISQKPSRDICQRGTSLTIQCQVDSQVTMMFWYRQQPGQSLTLIATANQGSEATYESGFVIDKFPISRPNLTFSTLTVSNMSPEDSSIYLCSVEDQGNTEAFFGQGTRLTVV.

J is TRBJ2-3 and V is TRBV28; possibly TRBD2 for D (5 bases). V lost 6 bases to trimming and J lost 6 bases, with 13 bases between them. CDR1 is MDHEN, CDR2 SYDVKM, per germline. The CDR3 loop spans 13 amino acids. The CDR3 DNA reads TGTGCCAGCAGCCCCGGGGTACCGGATACGCAGTATTTT. Translated, it gives CASSPGVPDTQYF. Full variable domain (missing parts from reference TRBV28 and TRBJ2-3): DVKVTQSSRYLVKRTGEKVFLECVQDMDHENMFWYRQDPGLGLRLIYFSYDVKMKEKGDIPEGYSVSREKKERFSLILESASTNQTSMYLCASSPGVPDTQYFGPGTRLTVL.

This clone was seen a handful of times. The chain has TRBV7-9 and TRBJ1-1; D is unresolved. The CDR3 length is 12 residues. Germline values: CDR1 SEHNR, CDR2 FQNEAQ (reference sequence). V lost 3 bases and J lost 8, with 10 bases in between. The CDR3 sequence: CASSFPGGEAFF. In DNA, the CDR3 is TGTGCCAGCAGCTTCCCAGGCGGGGAAGCTTTCTTT.

This clone was observed a handful of times. This chain uses TRBV30 with TRBJ1-5; D not certain. The V end lost 2 bases, the J end lost 0 bases, and 8 bases lay between the germline ends. In germline, CDR1 is GTSNPN, CDR2 SVGIG (reference sequence). The CDR3 spans 14 residues. CDR3 sequence (DNA): TGTGCCTGGAGTCCCCAAATTAGCAATCAGCCCCAGCATTTT. Protein: CAWSPQISNQPQHF.

This clone has a handful of counts. The chain joins TRBV9 to TRBJ2-1, with 9 bases lining up with TRBD2. The CDR3 length is 19 residues. The junction had 15 bases not matched to a gene; V was cut back by 5 bases and J by 0 bases. Germline V gene data show CDR1 as SGDLS and CDR2 as YYNGEE. The CDR3 reads CASSASREGLRSSYNEQFF. DNA for the CDR3: TGTGCCAGCAGTGCCTCGCGGGAGGGCCTTAGGAGCTCCTACAATGAGCAGTTCTTC. Looking up the rest from reference TRBV9 and TRBJ2-1 gives the full variable domain: DSGVTQTPKHLITATGQRVTLRCSPRSGDLSVYWYQQSLDQGLQFLIQYYNGEERAKGNILERFSAQQFPDLHSELNLSSLELGDSALYFCASSASREGLRSSYNEQFFGPGTRLTVL.

This rearrangement joins TRBV4-1 to TRBJ2-3, with 10 nucleotides matching TRBD2. This CDR3 has 17 residues. Per germline, CDR1 MGHRA and CDR2 YSYEKL. V gave up 0 bases and J gave up 3 bases; unmatched junction bases: 6. The CDR3 nucleotides are TGCGCCAGCAGCCAAGAAGGTCCTAGCGGGGGAACAGATACGCAGTATTTT. This codes for CASSQEGPSGGTDTQYF.

The chain uses TRBV25-1 and TRBJ2-7; possibly TRBD1 for D (7 bases). In germline, CDR1 is MGHDK, CDR2 SYGVNS. V was clipped by 3 bases and J by 1 base, with 13 bases between them. The CDR3 runs to 15 residues. CDR3 coding DNA: TGTGCCAGCAGTGACAGGGGGGCACTGTCCTACGAGCAGTACTTC. Protein product: CASSDRGALSYEQYF.

The rearrangement joins TRBV25-1 to TRBJ1-2, with 9 positions matching TRBD1. The CDR3 totals 13 residues. Germline V gene sequence: CDR1 MGHDK, CDR2 SYGVNS. V was pared by 10 bases and J by 7 bases, with 10 bases of the junction left unmatched. CDR3 sequence reads: CATRAGQGIGYTF. CDR3 sequence (DNA): TGTGCCACCAGGGCCGGACAGGGGATTGGCTACACCTTC.

This chain joins TRBV29-1 and TRBJ2-3; 8 nucleotides align to TRBD1. In germline, CDR1 is SQVTM, CDR2 ANQGSEA. Unmatched junction bases numbered 13, after V lost 4 bases and J lost 4 bases. The length of the CDR3 is 16 residues. In DNA, the CDR3 is TGCAGCGTTGGTGAAATCAGGACAGGGCGAGCAGATACGCAGTATTTT. It codes for CSVGEIRTGRADTQYF.

This clone turned up a few times. The chain combines TRBV19 with TRBJ1-2; D may be TRBD1 (5 bases). The CDR3 is 14 residues long. Germline CDR1 is LNHDA and CDR2 is SQIVND (reference sequence). V was trimmed by 5 bases and J by 4 bases, leaving 14 bases between them. CDR3: CASSRQRTSYGYTF. DNA of the CDR3: TGTGCCAGTAGTCGACAGAGGACCTCCTATGGCTACACCTTC.

V gene TRBV15 combines with J gene TRBJ1-1; D may be TRBD1 (5 bases). The CDR3 loop spans 14 amino acids. V was trimmed by 0 bases and J by 7 bases, leaving 12 bases between them. Germline loops: CDR1 LNHNV, CDR2 YYDKDF (reference sequence). CDR3 sequence: CATSRDPGSLEAFF. Here the CDR3 DNA reads TGTGCCACCAGCAGAGATCCAGGGTCCCTTGAAGCTTTCTTT.